One and the same sample provided the 30 T cell receptor beta chains below, sequenced in a study of vaccination and CD4 T cells after COVID-19. Researchers used the Oncomine TCR Beta short-read assay to sequence DNA from cultured CD4+ T cells. TCRdb re-derived calls from the PCR reads in MiXCR, one entry per CDR3 protein. The sample lists thousands of distinct CDR3 sequences; roughly a fifth were seen once. Specified treatment: approximately 11-day PBMC culture with coronavirus spike peptide pools or control peptides (ViraFEST assay). These TCRs' antigens remain unknown. The starting material was CD4+ T cells from blood, cultured in vitro, obtained after SARS-CoV-2 vaccination. The receptors stem from a human donor who had recovered from COVID-19.

The chain carries TRBV7-9 and TRBJ2-1, with a possible D match to TRBD1 (5 bases). The CDR3 loop spans 15 amino acids. Trimming took 6 bases from V and 0 from J, leaving 12 bases between them. Germline V lookup: CDR1 SEHNR, CDR2 FQNEAQ (reference sequence). Here the CDR3 DNA reads TGTGCCAGCAGTCCAGGGCGTAGCTCCTACAATGAGCAGTTCTTC. Amino acid sequence: CASSPGRSSYNEQFF. Variable domain in full (rest from reference TRBV7-9 and TRBJ2-1): DTGVSQNPRHKITKRGQNVTFRCDPISEHNRLYWYRQTLGQGPEFLTYFQNEAQLEKSRLLSDRFSAERPKGSFSTLEIQRTEQGDSAMYLCASSPGRSSYNEQFFGPGTRLTVL.

This clonotype was picked up a small number of times. The V gene is TRBV27, the J gene TRBJ1-2; 7 bases align to TRBD1. The germline V gene has CDR1 MNHEY and CDR2 SMNVEV (reference sequence). CDR3 length: 14 amino acids. V shed 2 bases and J 8 bases; nucleotides not matched to a gene: 8. The CDR3 loop is CASSLNARGGGYTF. CDR3 nucleotide sequence: TGTGCCAGCAGTTTAAATGCCAGGGGGGGAGGCTACACCTTC.

This clonotype is medium-sized by share. CDR3 bases: TGTGCCAGCAGTGAAGAGGGCAGGGCGGATGGCTACACCTTC. It translates to CASSEEGRADGYTF. The rearrangement uses TRBV6-1 and TRBJ1-2, with D possibly being TRBD1 (5 bases). Trimming took 1 base from V and 6 from J, leaving 12 bases between them. Per germline, CDR1 MNHNS and CDR2 SASEGT. The CDR3 sequence is 14 residues long.

This clonotype has more than one count but fewer than ten. V gene TRBV7-2 combines with J gene TRBJ2-1; the D is unclear. Trimming cost V 2 bases and J 15 bases, with 11 bases left between them. Looked up from germline, CDR1 is SGHTA and CDR2 is FQGNSA. The CDR3 totals 11 residues. The DNA for the CDR3 is TGTGCCAGCAGCTTACGGTTAGCCCCGTTCTTC. Protein sequence: CASSLRLAPFF. The whole variable domain, remainder taken from reference TRBV7-2 and TRBJ2-1, is GAGVSQSPSNKVTEKGKDVELRCDPISGHTALYWYRQSLGQGLEFLIYFQGNSAPDKSGLPSDRFSAERTGGSVSTLTIQRTQQEDSAVYLCASSLRLAPFFGPGTRLTVL.

This clonotype was picked up a small number of times. J is TRBJ1-1 and V is TRBV18; TRBD1 agrees at 7 bases. CDR1 is KGHSH and CDR2 is LQKENI in the germline V gene. J lost 4 bases, V lost 4 bases, and 6 bases had no gene match. The CDR3 is 14 amino acids. CDR3 loop: CASSLDRASTEAFF. CDR3 in DNA: TGTGCCAGCTCACTTGACAGGGCCAGCACTGAAGCTTTCTTT.

This clonotype turned up a few times. The chain couples TRBV6-5 to TRBJ1-6, with TRBD1 identical over 9 bases. The length of the CDR3 is 19 residues. Germline lookup yields CDR1 MNHEY and CDR2 SVGAGI. V dropped 0 bases and J dropped 9; count of bases not matched to a gene: 15. In DNA, the CDR3 is TGTGCCAGCAGTTACTCCGGTCCCGGGACAGGGCAAGTCGGTTCACCCCTCCACTTT. The encoded protein is CASSYSGPGTGQVGSPLHF.

The gene calls are TRBV6-1 and TRBJ1-6; D is ambiguous. Trimming took off 8 bases at V and 2 bases at J, with 7 bases between the two ends. The V gene's germline CDR1 is MNHNS and CDR2 SASEGT. The CDR3 totals 13 residues. The DNA of the CDR3 is TGTGCCAGCGGGGTAGCCTATAATTCACCCCTCCACTTT. Translating it yields CASGVAYNSPLHF.

This clonotype was picked up a small number of times. The rearrangement joins TRBV6-5 to TRBJ2-7, with D maybe TRBD1 (7 bases). V was trimmed by 1 base and J by 2 bases, leaving 18 bases between them. This CDR3 has 17 amino acids. The germline gives CDR1 MNHEY, CDR2 SVGAGI. The CDR3 sequence: CASSYLGGTVRPYEQYF. The CDR3 coding sequence is TGTGCCAGCAGTTACTTAGGCGGGACAGTACGACCCTACGAGCAGTACTTC.

The chain employs TRBV20-1 and TRBJ2-6; D remains ambiguous. Trimming pared 0 bases from V and 4 bases from J, leaving 10 bases between. Germline CDR1 DFQATT, CDR2 SNEGSKA (reference sequence). CDR3 length: 15 residues. The CDR3 region is CSARDEARGANVLTF. The CDR3 nucleotides read TGCAGTGCTAGAGATGAGGCACGCGGGGCCAACGTCCTGACTTTC.

This clonotype was picked up a small number of times. This chain joins TRBV7-8 and TRBJ2-2; 11 nucleotides match TRBD1. Germline CDR1 reads SGHVS; CDR2 reads FQNEAQ. The V and J ends lost 5 bases and 5 bases, in that order; junction bases with no gene match: 7. The CDR3 loop spans 16 amino acids. The DNA for the CDR3 is TGTGCCAGCAGCCCCAGGACAGGGGGCGGGACCGGGGAGCTGTTTTTT. This encodes CASSPRTGGGTGELFF.

This clonotype is classed as medium-sized (0.01 to 0.1%). J is TRBJ1-2 and V is TRBV7-2; D call uncertain. Germline-derived CDR1 and CDR2 are SGHTA and FQGNSA. The ends were cut back, 4 bases at V and 4 bases at J, with 10 bases in the middle. CDR3 size: 13 residues. The CDR3 region is CASSSGISYGYTF. The CDR3 DNA is TGTGCCAGCAGCTCCGGGATTTCCTATGGCTACACCTTC.

The rearrangement links TRBV6-2 or TRBV6-3 to TRBJ2-6; no clear D gene. V was cut by 5 bases and J by 2 bases, with 4 bases left in between. Germline assignment: CDR1 MNHEY and CDR2 SVGEGT. This CDR3 comprises 13 residues. CDR3: CASSMAGANVLTF. The CDR3, as DNA: TGTGCCAGCAGTATGGCTGGGGCCAACGTCCTGACTTTC.

The chain uses TRBV29-1 and TRBJ2-7; D might be TRBD1 (6 bases). This CDR3 has 14 residues. V gave up 6 bases and J gave up 2 bases, with 17 bases separating them. Germline CDR1 and CDR2: SQVTM and ANQGSEA. The CDR3 reads CSVLDRIKPYEQYF. DNA of the CDR3: TGCAGCGTCCTTGACAGGATTAAACCCTACGAGCAGTACTTC.

The chain joins TRBV10-1 to TRBJ2-1; 8 bases line up with TRBD1. The CDR3 runs to 13 residues. The germline V gene encodes CDR1 WNHNN and CDR2 SYGVQD (reference sequence). Trimming at V came to 10 bases and at J to 5 bases, leaving 7 bases not matched to a gene. DNA for the CDR3: TGCGCCACGACGGACAGGGTAAACAATGAGCAGTTCTTC. Protein sequence: CATTDRVNNEQFF.

This clonotype was seen a few times. The chain carries TRBV6-5 and TRBJ1-1, with a tentative D call TRBD1 (5 bases). Germline CDR1 MNHEY, CDR2 SVGAGI. V gave up 0 bases and J gave up 1 base, with 6 bases separating them. The CDR3 is made up of 14 amino acids. The chain's CDR3 is CASSYSGGNTEAFF. In DNA form, the CDR3 reads TGTGCCAGCAGTTACTCGGGGGGGAACACTGAAGCTTTCTTT.

The chain is built from TRBV4-2 and TRBJ2-1; D gene uncertain. This CDR3 region has 16 residues. Germline-derived CDR1 and CDR2 are LGHNA and YNFKEQ. V was pared by 0 bases and J by 2 bases, with 11 bases between. CDR3 bases: TGTGCCAGCAGCCAAGATCGAGGCGGCCCCTACAATGAGCAGTTCTTC. Its protein product is CASSQDRGGPYNEQFF.

For this clonotype: It is unclear where the CDR3 begins or ends on the DNA, so no DNA is shown, and the CDR3 is as TCRdb lists it. The chain combines TRBV7-8 with TRBJ2-2; the table's D call, TRBD1, has no DNA check behind it. Germline V lookup: CDR1 SGHVS, CDR2 FQNEAQ. The CDR3 numbers 22 amino acids, ends counted. CDR3: CASSPERGGALRAVLRAGELFF.

The chain combines TRBV19 with TRBJ1-1, with a tentative D call TRBD1 (6 bases). V was pared by 5 bases and J by 1 base, with 11 bases between. The germline V gene encodes CDR1 LNHDA and CDR2 SQIVND (reference sequence). This CDR3 is 14 amino acids long. The CDR3 region is CASSFGTQNTEAFF. CDR3 nucleotide sequence: TGTGCCAGTAGTTTCGGGACACAGAACACTGAAGCTTTCTTT.

Relative to its sample, this clonotype is medium-sized. The chain combines TRBV7-8 with TRBJ2-5; unclear D gene. The CDR3 has 13 amino acids. In germline, CDR1 is SGHVS, CDR2 FQNEAQ. V was cut by 5 bases and J by 5 bases, with 12 bases left in between. The CDR3 coding sequence is TGTGCCAGCAGCCGTAGCCGAAAGGAGACCCAGTACTTC. Its translation is CASSRSRKETQYF.

The gene calls are TRBV10-3 and TRBJ2-7; no definite D call. V dropped 6 bases and J dropped 2 bases, with 8 bases sitting between them. Germline V lookup: CDR1 ENHRY, CDR2 SYGVKD. The CDR3 consists of 12 residues. In DNA form, the CDR3 reads TGTGCCATCAGGACCACTACCTACGAGCAGTACTTC. It translates to CAIRTTTYEQYF.

In this sample, this clonotype turned up a few times. This chain uses TRBV6-5 with TRBJ1-1; D unresolved. There are 14 residues in the CDR3. Germline lookup yields CDR1 MNHEY and CDR2 SVGAGI. V lost 4 bases, J lost 3 bases, and 12 bases lay in between. DNA of the CDR3: TGTGCCAGCAGTTCTGTAGGGATATACACTGAAGCTTTCTTT. The encoded protein is CASSSVGIYTEAFF.

The V gene is TRBV11-2, the J gene TRBJ2-1; 8 positions match TRBD2. The CDR3 spans 14 residues. The J segment lost 8 bases and the V segment lost 2 bases, leaving 5 bases of the junction unmatched. Germline V gives CDR1 SGHAT, CDR2 FQNNGV. In DNA form, the CDR3 reads TGTGCCAGCAGCTTACGGGGGGGCCGCCATGAGCAGTTCTTC. This codes for CASSLRGGRHEQFF.

This clonotype was observed a handful of times. The CDR3 coding sequence is TGTGCCATCAGTGTGGGGTTTAGCGGGAGCACAGATACGCAGTATTTT. It encodes CAISVGFSGSTDTQYF. The chain joins TRBV10-3 to TRBJ2-3, with 7 bases aligning to TRBD2. Losses at the gene ends were 4 bases for V and 0 bases for J; bases not matched to a gene: 7. The CDR3 contains 16 residues. The germline gives CDR1 ENHRY, CDR2 SYGVKD.

By share, this clonotype ranks as medium-sized. This sequence joins TRBV19 and TRBJ1-2, with a tentative D call TRBD1 (5 bases). V was pared by 4 bases and J by 4 bases, with 19 bases between. Germline CDR1 is LNHDA and CDR2 is SQIVND (reference sequence). The CDR3 is made up of 16 amino acids. CDR3 residues: CASSTPGPYASYGYTF. CDR3 nucleotides: TGTGCCAGTAGTACCCCGGGACCTTATGCTTCCTATGGCTACACCTTC.

The DNA for the CDR3 is TGTGCCAGCGCCAGGGACAGCACAGATACGCAGTATTTT. This sequence encodes CASARDSTDTQYF. V is TRBV11-3 and J is TRBJ2-3; TRBD1 or TRBD2 may be the D gene (5 bases each). CDR1 is SGHNT, CDR2 YENEEA, per germline. The CDR3 is 13 residues long. V lost 8 bases to trimming and J lost 0 bases, with 9 bases between them.

The rearrangement uses TRBV10-1 and TRBJ2-1; D possibly uses TRBD1 or TRBD2 (5 bases each). The CDR3 has 17 amino acids. Germline-derived CDR1 and CDR2 are WNHNN and SYGVQD (reference sequence). V shed 3 bases and J shed 0 bases, with 15 bases lying between them. CDR3 DNA: TGCGCCAGCAGTGAAGGGGCAGGAGGACCCTCCTACAATGAGCAGTTCTTC. It yields the protein CASSEGAGGPSYNEQFF.

This chain's CDR3 is CASSIRGRGVDTQYF. For the CDR3, the DNA is TGTGCCAGTAGTATTCGGGGCAGGGGAGTGGATACGCAGTATTTT. V is TRBV19 and J is TRBJ2-3; perhaps TRBD1 as D (6 bases). This CDR3 contains 15 residues. Germline assignment: CDR1 LNHDA and CDR2 SQIVND (reference sequence). Trimming pared 3 bases from V and 6 bases from J, leaving 16 bases between.

This clonotype was detected only once. The chain links TRBV2 to TRBJ1-5; D remains ambiguous. Germline CDR1 is SNHLY and CDR2 is FYNNEI. The CDR3 totals 12 residues. The V end was cut by 1 base, the J end by 10 bases, with 8 bases between. CDR3 in amino acids: CASSEDKSPQHF. Written as DNA, the CDR3 is TGTGCCAGCAGTGAAGACAAGTCCCCCCAGCATTTT.

The chain links TRBV12-3 or TRBV12-4 to TRBJ2-5; 16 bases are shared with TRBD2. This CDR3 is 20 amino acids long. V shed 7 bases, J shed 5 bases, and the junction held 19 bases outside the gene matches. Here the CDR3 reads CASNPVPGLAGGIIWETQYF. CDR3 nucleotide sequence: TGTGCCAGCAACCCTGTCCCGGGACTAGCGGGGGGGATTATTTGGGAGACCCAGTACTTC.

By share, this clonotype counts as medium-sized (0.01 to 0.1%). The chain joins TRBV7-2 to TRBJ2-7; 7 bases fit TRBD2. The CDR3 has 13 residues. Germline values: CDR1 SGHTA, CDR2 FQGNSA. V shed 3 bases and J 2 bases; nucleotides not matched to a gene: 1. The CDR3 here is CASSFLAAYEQYF. In DNA form, the CDR3 reads TGTGCCAGCAGCTTCCTAGCGGCCTACGAGCAGTACTTC.